The rows below give T cell receptor beta chains drawn from one sample of a study of blood T cell repertoires in COVID-19. The protocol was immunoSEQ multiplex PCR, while the TCRdb copy is restricted to in-frame clones and leaves out a portion. The table lists 110,000 or so clones, around three quarters of them singletons. Sequenced material: peripheral blood. These receptors all come from a human donor in a cohort sampled during active or convalescent COVID-19. The CDR3 runs from the conserved cysteine through the conserved F or W. The order of the fields is CDR3 protein, CDR3 DNA, D gene, clone size, V gene, J gene. A D gene is named only where the DNA matches it firmly. Size values are once, few and many counts, or a class for expanded clones, and some rows have none.

CDR3: CASSPGQSYNSPLHF
DNA: TGTGCCAGCAGTCCCGGACAGTCTTACAATTCACCCCTCCACTTT
D: NA
size: once
V: TRBV28
J: TRBJ1-6

CDR3: CASKQEEVTQYF
DNA: TGTGCCAGCAAGCAGGAGGAGGTGACCCAGTACTTC
D: NA
size: NA
V: TRBV2
J: TRBJ2-5

CDR3: CATSDSPTSGSRYNEQFF
DNA: TGTGCCACCAGTGACTCCCCGACTAGCGGGAGTAGATACAATGAGCAGTTCTTC
D: TRBD2
size: NA
V: TRBV24-1
J: TRBJ2-1

CDR3: CASSLLGRGKEKLFF
DNA: TGTGCCAGCAGCTTATTAGGCAGGGGAAAAGAAAAACTGTTTTTT
D: NA
size: NA
V: TRBV7-9
J: TRBJ1-4

CDR3: CASSAGVRAFF
DNA: TGTGCCAGCAGCGCAGGGGTAAGAGCTTTCTTT
D: NA
size: NA
V: TRBV5-4
J: TRBJ1-1

CDR3: CASSLVRARTSYEQYF
DNA: TGTGCCAGCAGCTTGGTCAGGGCGCGTACATCCTACGAGCAGTACTTC
D: NA
size: NA
V: TRBV5-6
J: TRBJ2-7

CDR3: CASSIRGQGNTEAFF
DNA: TGTGCCAGTAGTATCCGGGGACAGGGGAACACTGAAGCTTTCTTT
D: TRBD1
size: NA
V: TRBV19
J: TRBJ1-1

CDR3: CASSELSISNTEAFF
DNA: TGCGCCAGCAGCGAACTTTCGATCTCGAACACTGAAGCTTTCTTT
D: NA
size: NA
V: TRBV5-1
J: TRBJ1-1

CDR3: CASRELAGSTDTQYF
DNA: TGTGCCAGTAGGGAACTAGCGGGAAGCACAGATACGCAGTATTTT
D: TRBD2
size: NA
V: TRBV19
J: TRBJ2-3

CDR3: CASSLEVRGTTEAFF
DNA: TGTGCCAGCAGCTTGGAGGTCAGGGGTACCACTGAAGCTTTCTTT
D: NA
size: once
V: TRBV5-5
J: TRBJ1-1

CDR3: CATSPWTGVEAFF
DNA: TGTGCCACCAGCCCTTGGACAGGGGTGGAAGCTTTCTTT
D: TRBD1
size: NA
V: TRBV15
J: TRBJ1-1

CDR3: CASRLAGGFSYEQYF
DNA: TGTGCCAGTAGGCTAGCGGGGGGTTTCTCCTACGAGCAGTACTTC
D: TRBD2
size: NA
V: TRBV19
J: TRBJ2-7

CDR3: CASSPGRDRSGGEQFF
DNA: TGCGCCAGCAGCCCCGGCAGGGACAGGAGTGGGGGTGAGCAGTTCTTC
D: TRBD1
size: NA
V: TRBV5-1
J: TRBJ2-1

CDR3: CSASYDRGLETQYF
DNA: TGCAGTGCTAGTTACGACAGGGGTCTGGAGACCCAGTACTTC
D: TRBD1
size: NA
V: TRBV20-1
J: TRBJ2-5

CDR3: CASSYSGGANTGELFF
DNA: TGTGCCAGCAGCTATAGCGGGGGGGCAAACACCGGGGAGCTGTTTTTT
D: TRBD2
size: NA
V: TRBV7-2
J: TRBJ2-2

CDR3: CASSRRGSGANVLTF
DNA: TGTGCCAGCAGCCGAAGGGGCTCTGGGGCCAACGTCCTGACTTTC
D: NA
size: NA
V: TRBV3-1/TRBV3-2
J: TRBJ2-6

CDR3: CASSSLRTRTTNEKLFF
DNA: TGTGCCAGCAGCTCCCTGCGTACGCGCACAACTAATGAAAAACTGTTTTTT
D: NA
size: few
V: TRBV5-6
J: TRBJ1-4

CDR3: CASSPDTATEQFF
DNA: TGTGCCAGCTCACCGGACACTGCCACTGAGCAGTTCTTC
D: NA
size: NA
V: TRBV18
J: TRBJ2-1

CDR3: CASSWVAGGVYNEQFF
DNA: TGTGCCAGCAGTTGGGTGGCGGGGGGGGTCTACAATGAGCAGTTCTTC
D: TRBD2
size: NA
V: TRBV6-2/TRBV6-3
J: TRBJ2-1

CDR3: CASSSRSDRDYGYTF
DNA: TGTGCCAGCAGCTCCCGATCTGACAGGGACTATGGCTACACCTTC
D: TRBD1
size: NA
V: TRBV9
J: TRBJ1-2

CDR3: CASQALSGNTIYF
DNA: TGTGCCAGCCAAGCGCTTTCTGGAAACACCATATATTTT
D: NA
size: NA
V: TRBV18
J: TRBJ1-3

CDR3: CASSQVEGASGELFF
DNA: TGCGCCAGCAGCCAAGTCGAGGGGGCGTCCGGGGAGCTGTTTTTT
D: TRBD1
size: NA
V: TRBV4-3
J: TRBJ2-2

CDR3: CASSSGQGYTEAFF
DNA: TGTGCCAGCAGTTCAGGACAGGGCTACACTGAAGCTTTCTTT
D: TRBD1
size: NA
V: TRBV6-6
J: TRBJ1-1

CDR3: CASSQGGTNNSPLHF
DNA: TGCGCCAGCAGCCAAGGGGGGACAAATAATTCACCCCTCCACTTT
D: NA
size: NA
V: TRBV4-3
J: TRBJ1-6

CDR3: CASSVFVLDSGGVITF
DNA: TGTGCCAGCAGTGTTTTTGTTTTGGATTCCGGGGGTGTTATAACCTTC
D: NA
size: few
V: TRBV2
J: TRBJ1-2

CDR3: CASGTGNTEAFF
DNA: TGTGCCAGCGGGACTGGGAACACTGAAGCTTTCTTT
D: NA
size: NA
V: TRBV6-6
J: TRBJ1-1

CDR3: CASSQARVAGEYTDTQYF
DNA: TGCGCCAGCAGCCAAGCGAGGGTCGCGGGGGAGTACACAGATACGCAGTATTTT
D: TRBD2
size: few
V: TRBV4-3
J: TRBJ2-3

CDR3: CASSLVRGAGEQFF
DNA: TGTGCCAGCAGTTTAGTCAGGGGGGCGGGTGAGCAGTTCTTC
D: NA
size: few
V: TRBV27
J: TRBJ2-1

CDR3: CASQPPGQGVVEQYF
DNA: TGTGCCAGCCAACCTCCGGGACAGGGTGTTGTCGAGCAGTACTTC
D: TRBD1
size: few
V: TRBV2
J: TRBJ2-7

CDR3: CSVCHTENTEAFF
DNA: TGCAGCGTTTGCCACACCGAGAACACTGAAGCTTTCTTT
D: NA
size: NA
V: TRBV29-1
J: TRBJ1-1

CDR3: CASSPAGAGAVGNTIYF
DNA: TGTGCCAGCTCACCGGCCGGGGCAGGGGCCGTAGGAAACACCATATATTTT
D: NA
size: NA
V: TRBV18
J: TRBJ1-3

CDR3: CASSYSGTYSGNTIYF
DNA: TGTGCCAGCAGTTACTCGGGGACATACTCTGGAAACACCATATATTTT
D: NA
size: NA
V: TRBV6-6
J: TRBJ1-3

CDR3: CASNDRGRGNTIYF
DNA: TGTGCCAGCAATGACAGGGGGCGCGGAAACACCATATATTTT
D: TRBD1
size: once
V: TRBV2
J: TRBJ1-3

CDR3: CASSERQGNEQFF
DNA: TGTGCCAGCAGTGAACGGCAGGGCAATGAGCAGTTCTTC
D: NA
size: NA
V: TRBV6-1
J: TRBJ2-1

CDR3: CASSLGSGRVYNEQFF
DNA: TGTGCCAGCAGCTTAGGTAGCGGGAGGGTCTACAATGAGCAGTTCTTC
D: TRBD2
size: NA
V: TRBV7-2
J: TRBJ2-1

CDR3: CAISTGQGSLQETQYF
DNA: TGTGCCATCAGTACAGGACAGGGAAGCCTCCAAGAGACCCAGTACTTC
D: TRBD1
size: NA
V: TRBV10-3
J: TRBJ2-5

CDR3: CASSPLVGNTPTTYQETQYF
DNA: TGTGCCAGCTCACCACTTGTGGGCAATACCCCCACCACCTACCAAGAGACCCAGTACTTC
D: NA
size: NA
V: TRBV18
J: TRBJ2-5

CDR3: CASGNPGQGSEKLFF
DNA: TGTGCCAGTGGAAACCCCGGACAGGGGAGCGAAAAACTGTTTTTT
D: TRBD1
size: NA
V: TRBV19
J: TRBJ1-4

CDR3: CASSYSSDRHEQFF
DNA: TGTGCCAGCAGTTACTCAAGTGACAGGCATGAGCAGTTCTTC
D: NA
size: NA
V: TRBV6-6
J: TRBJ2-1

CDR3: CASSLVGRQDTEAFF
DNA: TGTGCCAGCAGCTTAGTGGGCAGACAGGACACTGAAGCTTTCTTT
D: NA
size: NA
V: TRBV7-9
J: TRBJ1-1

CDR3: CASSFRQGASEDEQYF
DNA: TGTGCCAGCAGTTTCCGACAGGGGGCGAGTGAGGACGAGCAGTACTTC
D: TRBD1
size: NA
V: TRBV28
J: TRBJ2-7

CDR3: CASSQWDREGTEAFF
DNA: TGCGCCAGCAGCCAATGGGACAGGGAGGGGACTGAAGCTTTCTTT
D: TRBD1
size: NA
V: TRBV4-3
J: TRBJ1-1

CDR3: CASSLSLFSYNEQFF
DNA: TGTGCCAGCAGCTTATCCCTATTCTCCTACAATGAGCAGTTCTTC
D: NA
size: NA
V: TRBV7-2
J: TRBJ2-1

CDR3: CASTAGLFQPQHF
DNA: TGTGCCAGCACGGCAGGGCTCTTTCAGCCCCAGCATTTT
D: NA
size: once
V: TRBV6-5
J: TRBJ1-5

CDR3: CASSRGTTSSYNEQFF
DNA: TGTGCCAGTAGTAGGGGGACTACGAGCTCCTACAATGAGCAGTTCTTC
D: TRBD2
size: NA
V: TRBV19
J: TRBJ2-1

CDR3: CATSPRWDSPTNQGAFF
DNA: TGTGCCACCAGTCCTAGATGGGACAGCCCGACGAACCAGGGAGCTTTCTTT
D: TRBD1
size: NA
V: TRBV24-1
J: TRBJ1-1

CDR3: CASSFVDRSYGYTF
DNA: TGTGCCAGCAGTTTCGTTGACAGAAGCTATGGTTACACCTTC
D: NA
size: NA
V: TRBV27
J: TRBJ1-2